This T cell receptor beta chain emerged from a study of spatial heterogeneity in lung cancer. V was clipped by 3 bases and J by 6 bases, with 14 bases between them. The CDR3 sequence is 14 residues long. The germline V gene has CDR1 DFQATT and CDR2 SNEGSKA (reference sequence). Specified time point: blood at routine non-recurrence follow-up after resection. Whole RNA from tumor, nontumor lung or frozen PBMC was sequenced unsorted. TCRdb analysed the 5' RACE reads with MiXCR anew, one entry per CDR3 protein. Altogether about 120,000 distinct CDR3 sequences are present, 10% to 15% being singletons, with the ten largest covering over 15%. This clonotype was detected many times.

The sequence was collected from a male donor with early-stage non-small cell lung cancer. V gene TRBV20-1 combines with J gene TRBJ2-2; no clear D. This sample comprised PBMCs, obtained at follow-up. The DNA for the CDR3 is TGCAGTGCTAGTAGGCAGAACTTAGCCGGGGAGCTGTTTTTT. Amino acid sequence: CSASRQNLAGELFF.